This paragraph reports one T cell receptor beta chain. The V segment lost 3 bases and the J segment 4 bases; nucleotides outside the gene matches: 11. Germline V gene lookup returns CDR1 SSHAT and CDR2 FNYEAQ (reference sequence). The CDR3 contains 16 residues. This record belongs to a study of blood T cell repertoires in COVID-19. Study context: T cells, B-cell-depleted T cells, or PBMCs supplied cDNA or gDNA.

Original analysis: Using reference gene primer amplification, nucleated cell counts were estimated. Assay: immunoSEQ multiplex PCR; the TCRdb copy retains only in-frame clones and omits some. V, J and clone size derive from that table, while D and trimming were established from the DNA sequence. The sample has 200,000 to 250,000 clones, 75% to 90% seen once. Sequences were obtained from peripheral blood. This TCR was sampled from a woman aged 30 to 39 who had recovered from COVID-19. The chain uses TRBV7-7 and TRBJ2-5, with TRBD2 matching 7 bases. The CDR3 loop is CASSLVGGGYGETQYF. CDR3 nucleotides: TGTGCCAGCAGCTTGGTTGGGGGAGGGTATGGAGAGACCCAGTACTTC.